This TCR beta chain came from a study of Ad26.COV2.S vaccination and SARS-CoV-2 variants. Findings and caveats of the study: The authors reported substantial breadth in spike-specific CD8+ and CD4+ T cell responses after vaccination. Analyses that measured TCR breadth and depth may have underestimated total T cell responses.

Sequenced by immunoSEQ multiplex PCR; TCRdb stores in-frame clones only, minus some. The repertoire holds approximately 150,000 clones, with 86% as singletons. Germline V gives CDR1 MNHNY, CDR2 SVGAGI (reference sequence). This CDR3 is 14 amino acids long. V gave up 4 bases and J gave up 3 bases, with 10 bases separating them. Note on this clone: What it recognizes is unknown.

The TCR was taken from a human donor who had recovered from COVID-19. Here the sequenced sample was peripheral blood, taken after recovery from COVID-19. The rearrangement joins TRBV6-6 to TRBJ2-1; D call uncertain. Here the CDR3 DNA reads TGTGCCAGCAGTTCTGACGGCGTCTACAATGAGCAGTTCTTC. This sequence encodes CASSSDGVYNEQFF.